These 2 T cell receptor beta chains were sequenced from one sample in a study of monozygotic twins with inflammatory bowel disease. From its re-call of the 5' RACE reads, TCRdb lists each CDR3 protein once, without DNA. This table lists approximately 150,000 distinct CDR3 sequences. Sequenced sample: blood. The receptors derive from a human donor with ulcerative colitis or Crohn's disease, or a healthy co-twin of an affected twin (not recorded which).

The CDR3 sequence: CASSGPGGNAYEQYF. This chain connects TRBV9 to TRBJ2-7; TCRdb proposes TRBD1, but this gene call is untestable without DNA. CDR3 length: 15 residues. From germline, CDR1 is SGDLS and CDR2 YYNGEE.

This sequence joins TRBV7-9 and TRBJ2-7; as DNA is missing, the TRBD1 call by TCRdb cannot be tested. Germline V CDR1 and CDR2: SEHNR, FQNEAQ (reference sequence). CDR3 length: 17 amino acids. The CDR3: CASSSDRGLQSSYEQYF.